Listed here are 4 T cell receptor beta chains from one sample, sequenced in a study of blood T cell repertoires in COVID-19. Profiling relied on immunoSEQ multiplex PCR, and the TCRdb table lists in-frame clones only, not all of them. The sample lists about 240,000 clones, around 88% occurring once. The sequenced sample consisted of PBMCs or T cells enriched from blood (not recorded which). Source of these receptors: a woman aged 40 to 55 with acute COVID-19.

In its sample, this clone was seen a few times. The chain uses TRBV5-5 and TRBJ2-3; possibly TRBD2 for D (5 bases). The CDR3 spans 14 residues. V lost 4 bases, J lost 5 bases, and 14 bases lay in between. Germline loops: CDR1 SGHKS, CDR2 YYEKEE (reference sequence). The DNA for the CDR3 is TGTGCCAGCAGCCGCTCGGGATTAGGAGATACGCAGTATTTT. This codes for CASSRSGLGDTQYF.

The rearrangement uses TRBV5-4 and TRBJ1-1; maybe TRBD1 (5 bases). V was shortened by 0 bases and J by 3 bases, with 15 bases between the two germline ends. CDR3 length: 16 residues. CDR1 SGHNT and CDR2 YYREEE come from the germline V gene (reference sequence). For the CDR3, the DNA is TGTGCCAGCAGCTTGGGTGGGGGAAGCGGGGACACTGAAGCTTTCTTT. Encoded protein: CASSLGGGSGDTEAFF.

The chain uses TRBV30 and TRBJ2-7, with D possibly TRBD1 on 6 matching bases. Germline CDR1 GTSNPN, CDR2 SVGIG (reference sequence). V lost 7 bases and J lost 4, with 11 bases in between. CDR3 length: 11 amino acids. The chain's CDR3 is CASIQGYEQYF. The CDR3 coding sequence is TGTGCCTCTATACAGGGTTACGAGCAGTACTTC.

The V gene is TRBV28, the J gene TRBJ2-3, with 10 bases lining up with TRBD2. Losses at the gene ends were 6 bases for V and 6 bases for J; bases not matched to a gene: 15. Germline CDR1 and CDR2: MDHEN and SYDVKM. The CDR3 is 17 residues long. The DNA for the CDR3 is TGTGCCAGCAGAATCAATAGCGGGAGGCCCCAGTCGGATACGCAGTATTTT. It encodes CASRINSGRPQSDTQYF.